The present entry profiles one T cell receptor (beta chain) with its context. Its antigen is unknown. This CDR3 has 14 residues. V was shortened by 1 base and J by 1 base, with 7 bases between the two germline ends. CDR1 SGHTA and CDR2 FQGNSA come from the germline V gene. This entry belongs to a study of cytomegalovirus exposure and HLA in healthy donors. The overall study: Researchers previously reported finding 117 million unique TCR beta sequences from 170 million or so T cells. Clustering assigned 81% of the roughly 370 genotyped donors to the Caucasian-associated ancestry cluster. Study-wide results and limits: Within the data, a cluster of highly shared sequence variants was likely a sequencing artifact. A missense DCLRE1C variant was associated with V- and J-gene trimming of TCR beta chains in a later analysis, and an independent cohort replicated the association.

A multiplex PCR was run with 60 Vbeta primers and 13 Jbeta primers. Sequencing was performed with immunoSEQ multiplex PCR; in TCRdb, only in-frame clones are kept and a portion is missing. The profile shows about 94,000 clones, roughly three quarters of them singletons. The TCR sequence derives from a man in his thirties or forties in good health and CMV-seronegative. The J gene is TRBJ1-1, the V gene TRBV7-2; D gene ambiguous. The sample taken for sequencing was PBMCs. The DNA of the CDR3 is TGTGCCAGCAGCTTAGTCCGGGGGAACACTGAAGCTTTCTTT. As protein: CASSLVRGNTEAFF. The whole variable domain, filled in from reference TRBV7-2 and TRBJ1-1, reads GAGVSQSPSNKVTEKGKDVELRCDPISGHTALYWYRQSLGQGLEFLIYFQGNSAPDKSGLPSDRFSAERTGGSVSTLTIQRTQQEDSAVYLCASSLVRGNTEAFFGQGTRLTVV.